The 18 T cell receptor beta chains given below trace back to one sample, sequenced in a study of blood T cell repertoires in COVID-19 (dated by TCRdb to about 2020). Library preparation employed the immunoSEQ multiplex PCR assay. The table was pulled from immuneACCESS by TCRdb, which kept in-frame rearrangements only. Such tables lose some clones; where checked, under half of the loss comes from unresolved V genes, and the rest has no known cause. The table for this sample lists 95,000 to 100,000 clones; about 80% of them were counted only once. The ten largest clonotypes hold under 11% of the sample. Specimen: peripheral blood. Source of these receptors: a man aged 65-85 years with acute or convalescent COVID-19.

This clone turned up a few times. The CDR3 coding sequence is TGTGCCTGGTGGAGGACAGGGGGCAACGAGCAGTACTTC. Translated, it gives CAWWRTGGNEQYF. The chain couples TRBV30 to TRBJ2-7; 11 nucleotides match TRBD1. Germline V gives CDR1 GTSNPN, CDR2 SVGIG (reference sequence). V shed 5 bases and J 5 bases; nucleotides not matched to a gene: 5. The CDR3 contains 13 residues. Full variable domain (missing parts from reference TRBV30 and TRBJ2-7): SQTIHQWPATLVQPVGSPLSLECTVEGTSNPNLYWYRQAAGRGLQLLFYSVGIGQISSEVPQNLSASRPQDRQFILSSKKLLLSDSGFYLCAWWRTGGNEQYFGPGTRLTVT.

The rearrangement links TRBV11-3 to TRBJ2-5; the D gene is possibly TRBD2 (6 bases). The CDR3 loop spans 15 amino acids. Per germline, CDR1 SGHNT and CDR2 YENEEA. The V and J ends lost 4 bases and 2 bases respectively, with 14 bases between them. The CDR3 coding sequence is TGTGCCAGCAGCTCTGTGGAGGGGCCACAAGAGACCCAGTACTTC. Amino acids: CASSSVEGPQETQYF.

There are a few counts of this clone. This chain connects TRBV7-2 to TRBJ2-2, with a possible D match to TRBD2 (6 bases). The CDR3 has 15 residues. The V gene's germline CDR1 is SGHTA and CDR2 FQGNSA. V was shortened by 2 bases and J by 5 bases, with 12 bases between the two germline ends. The CDR3 sequence is CASSLRTRGTGELFF. The CDR3, as DNA: TGTGCCAGCAGCTTAAGGACTCGGGGGACCGGGGAGCTGTTTTTT.

This chain uses TRBV6-2 or TRBV6-3 with TRBJ1-1, with D uncertain. Germline V lookup: CDR1 MNHEY, CDR2 SVGEGT. V lost 2 bases and J 5 bases, leaving 18 bases between the germline ends. CDR3 size: 16 residues. CDR3 nucleotide sequence: TGTGCCAGCAGTTACCCAGAGACGGCTTTGAGGACTGAAGCTTTCTTT. Translated, it gives CASSYPETALRTEAFF.

The V and J genes are TRBV28 and TRBJ1-6; a possible D gene is TRBD1 (5 bases). This CDR3 comprises 15 residues. Germline V CDR1 and CDR2: MDHEN, SYDVKM. The germline V and J ends were trimmed by 7 bases and 4 bases, with 14 bases remaining between them. CDR3 DNA: TGTGCCAGCAAAGGGGTCGCAGTGTATAATTCACCCCTCCACTTT. This codes for CASKGVAVYNSPLHF.

V and J are TRBV6-2 or TRBV6-3 and TRBJ2-3; no clear D gene. Trimming removed 0 bases at V and 4 bases at J, with 23 bases between. The length of the CDR3 is 19 residues. Looked up from germline, CDR1 is MNHEY and CDR2 is SVGEGT. The CDR3 loop is CASSYSSFGRIGSADTQYF. For the CDR3, the DNA is TGTGCCAGCAGTTACTCGAGTTTCGGCAGAATAGGCAGCGCAGATACGCAGTATTTT.

As DNA, the CDR3 is TGTGCCAGCAGCCTCAAGGCTAGCCGTAGGAGCTCCTACGAGCAGTACTTC. Amino acids: CASSLKASRRSSYEQYF. The chain carries TRBV27 and TRBJ2-7, with D perhaps matching TRBD2 (5 bases). The CDR3 length is 17 residues. Trimming removed 6 bases at V and 0 bases at J, with 21 bases between. From germline, CDR1 is MNHEY and CDR2 SMNVEV (reference sequence).

The chain uses TRBV6-6 and TRBJ2-1; D may correspond to TRBD1 or TRBD2 (5 bases each). The CDR3 has 15 amino acids. V was trimmed by 5 bases and J by 6 bases, leaving 17 bases between them. The germline V gene encodes CDR1 MNHNY and CDR2 SVGAGI (reference sequence). The CDR3 protein is CASSQGIANGNEQFF. The CDR3 nucleotides read TGTGCCAGCAGTCAGGGAATAGCGAATGGCAATGAGCAGTTCTTC.

This clone occurred a few times. This chain links TRBV7-2 with TRBJ1-2; D is ambiguous. CDR1 SGHTA and CDR2 FQGNSA come from the germline V gene. V lost 6 bases to trimming and J lost 2 bases, with 7 bases between them. This CDR3 has 12 amino acids. In nucleotides, the CDR3 is TGTGCCAGCAGTGGAGCGAACTATGGCTACACCTTC. Translating gives CASSGANYGYTF.

The chain employs TRBV3-1 (or the pseudogene TRBV3-2) and TRBJ1-4; TRBD1 might be the D (5 bases). Germline assignment: CDR1 LGHDT and CDR2 YNNKEL (reference sequence). V was trimmed by 1 base and J by 2 bases, leaving 11 bases between them. The CDR3 totals 16 residues. The CDR3 bases are TGTGCCAGCAGCCAAGTTAGGGGATCCACTAATGAAAAACTGTTTTTT. Its translation is CASSQVRGSTNEKLFF.

V gene TRBV28 combines with J gene TRBJ1-2; D is undetermined. This CDR3 is built from 14 residues. The ends were cut back, 2 bases at V and 8 bases at J, with 15 bases in the middle. Germline V gives CDR1 MDHEN, CDR2 SYDVKM. The CDR3 spells CASSLEAPPVGYTF. The CDR3, as DNA: TGTGCCAGCAGTTTAGAGGCGCCGCCAGTCGGCTACACCTTC.

This clone was observed once. The CDR3 DNA is TGTGCCTGGAGTCCCAGGGAGGATCAGCCCCAGCATTTT. This codes for CAWSPREDQPQHF. This sequence joins TRBV30 and TRBJ1-5; D is possibly TRBD1 (5 bases). Germline V lookup: CDR1 GTSNPN, CDR2 SVGIG (reference sequence). The CDR3 totals 13 residues. Trimming took off 2 bases at V and 5 bases at J, with 10 bases between the two ends.

This chain links TRBV19 with TRBJ2-6; the match to TRBD2 covers 7 bases. Germline-derived CDR1 and CDR2 are LNHDA and SQIVND (reference sequence). This CDR3 has 16 residues. The ends lost 1 base at V and 11 bases at J; junction bases unmatched: 11. The CDR3 protein is CASSIGGTNGYHVLTF. The CDR3 DNA reads as TGTGCCAGTAGTATAGGTGGGACTAACGGGTACCACGTCCTGACTTTC.

V and J are TRBV15 and TRBJ1-3; 7 bases line up with TRBD1. Germline V lookup: CDR1 LNHNV, CDR2 YYDKDF (reference sequence). This CDR3 contains 18 residues. With 2 bases clipped from V and 2 bases from J, the junction kept 12 bases outside the gene matches. CDR3 amino acids: CATSRSGNRGEAGNTIYF. CDR3 in DNA: TGTGCCACCAGCAGATCCGGGAACAGGGGAGAAGCTGGAAACACCATATATTTT.

This chain connects TRBV3-1 (or the pseudogene TRBV3-2) to TRBJ2-2; D unresolved. The CDR3 is 14 amino acids. Germline V gives CDR1 LGHDT, CDR2 YNNKEL (reference sequence). Trimming took off 4 bases at V and 8 bases at J, with 14 bases between the two ends. CDR3 sequence (DNA): TGTGCCAGCAGCCTCGGCGGAAGCGCGGGGGAGCTGTTTTTT. It translates to CASSLGGSAGELFF.

The rearrangement links TRBV5-4 to TRBJ2-1, with 10 bases aligning to TRBD2. The V segment lost 4 bases and the J segment 7 bases; nucleotides outside the gene matches: 5. The CDR3 is 14 amino acids. CDR1 SGHNT and CDR2 YYREEE come from the germline V gene (reference sequence). The CDR3 spells CASSPSGSWNEQFF. The CDR3 nucleotides are TGTGCCAGCAGCCCTAGCGGGAGTTGGAATGAGCAGTTCTTC.

V usage is TRBV5-4 and J usage is TRBJ2-1, with 12 bases identical to TRBD2. The CDR3 sequence is 14 residues long. The germline V gene encodes CDR1 SGHNT and CDR2 YYREEE (reference sequence). Losses at the gene ends were 7 bases for V and 3 bases for J; bases not matched to a gene: 2. CDR3 sequence reads: CASGTSGLYNEQFF. Written as DNA, the CDR3 is TGTGCCAGCGGGACTAGCGGGCTCTACAATGAGCAGTTCTTC.

The gene calls are TRBV27 and TRBJ1-5; a weak D match, TRBD1 (5 bases). CDR1 MNHEY and CDR2 SMNVEV come from the germline V gene (reference sequence). V lost 3 bases to trimming and J lost 2 bases, with 8 bases between them. The CDR3 has 14 residues. CDR3 in DNA: TGTGCCAGCAGTTTTTGGGGCCGCAATCAGCCCCAGCATTTT. Protein: CASSFWGRNQPQHF.